A single sample gave rise to the 30 T cell receptor beta chains below, sequenced in a study of pediatric ulcerative colitis. Produced via immunoSEQ multiplex PCR; TCRdb's table is partial and in-frame only. The data hold approximately 40,000 clones, with roughly 82% observed a single time. During colonoscopy, one to two rectal pinch biopsies were collected. Sequenced material: gut tissue. The receptors derive from a boy younger than 18 with severe ulcerative colitis.

Here the CDR3 reads CASSLVGGEQYF. The CDR3 DNA reads as TGTGCCAGCAGTTTAGTAGGGGGCGAGCAGTACTTC. The V call is TRBV27, the J call TRBJ2-7; a weak D match, TRBD1 (6 bases). The CDR3 consists of 12 residues. Germline values: CDR1 MNHEY, CDR2 SMNVEV (reference sequence). Between the trimmed V and J ends, which lost 2 bases and 6 bases, there was a span of 8 bases.

J is TRBJ2-5 and V is TRBV10-3; no firm D call. Trimming took 8 bases from V and 0 from J, leaving 10 bases between them. The CDR3 runs to 13 residues. Germline lookup yields CDR1 ENHRY and CDR2 SYGVKD. The DNA for the CDR3 is TGTGCCATCTCGGGTTCGTACCAAGAGACCCAGTACTTC. It specifies CAISGSYQETQYF.

This clone has just one count. The chain carries TRBV10-2 and TRBJ2-4; D perhaps matches TRBD2 (6 bases). The CDR3 is 15 residues long. CDR1 and CDR2 (germline): WSHSY, SAAADI. Trimming pared 8 bases from V and 1 base from J, leaving 15 bases between. As DNA, the CDR3 is TGCGCCAGCGCCGGGGGTGAGAGGGCCAAAAACATTCAGTACTTC. As protein: CASAGGERAKNIQYF.

This chain links TRBV14 with TRBJ2-1; no definite D call. Germline lookup yields CDR1 SGHDN and CDR2 FVKESK. The V and J ends lost 4 bases and 5 bases respectively, with 3 bases between them. The CDR3 totals 11 residues. The CDR3 nucleotides read TGTGCCAGCAGCCCCAACAATGAGCAGTTCTTC. Its protein product is CASSPNNEQFF.

This clone was detected once. The chain links TRBV5-1 to TRBJ1-5; a weak D match, TRBD1 (6 bases). V was shortened by 1 base and J by 3 bases, with 11 bases between the two germline ends. The germline CDR1 and CDR2 sequences are SGHRS and YFSETQ. This CDR3 has 15 amino acids. CDR3 nucleotide sequence: TGCGCCAGCAGCTTGTTACCAGGGGTCAATCAGCCCCAGCATTTT. Protein: CASSLLPGVNQPQHF.

The V and J genes are TRBV4-2 and TRBJ1-2; 7 positions match TRBD1. V lost 4 bases to trimming and J lost 4 bases; unmatched junction nucleotides: 12. Germline CDR1 is LGHNA and CDR2 is YNFKEQ. The CDR3 sequence is 16 residues long. The CDR3 DNA reads TGTGCCAGCAGCCTTCAGGGAGGGGGCGTAGGCTATGGCTACACCTTC. Translating gives CASSLQGGGVGYGYTF.

J is TRBJ1-4 and V is TRBV6-1; 7 bases agree with TRBD1. Unmatched junction bases numbered 17, after V lost 7 bases and J lost 12 bases. The CDR3 spans 15 residues. CDR1 and CDR2 (germline): MNHNS, SASEGT. CDR3 nucleotide sequence: TGTGCCAGCACGGGACAGTCAGGGGGGGGAGGAGAACTGTTTTTT. Its protein product is CASTGQSGGGGELFF.

J is TRBJ2-5 and V is TRBV7-6, with no clear D. CDR1 is SGHVS and CDR2 is FNYEAQ in the germline V gene. Trimming removed 1 base at V and 2 bases at J, with 17 bases between. This CDR3 comprises 17 residues. This chain's CDR3 is CASSLEGGNSRQETQYF. Written as DNA, the CDR3 is TGTGCCAGCAGCTTAGAAGGTGGTAACTCTAGACAAGAGACCCAGTACTTC.

V is TRBV18 and J is TRBJ2-5; 8 bases are a match to TRBD2. The J segment lost 2 bases and the V segment lost 3 bases, leaving 20 bases of the junction unmatched. The V gene's germline CDR1 is KGHSH and CDR2 LQKENI. This CDR3 comprises 20 residues. The CDR3 spells CASSPSPAPGLVGGQETQYF. For the CDR3, the DNA is TGTGCCAGCTCACCCTCTCCTGCCCCGGGACTAGTGGGGGGACAAGAGACCCAGTACTTC.

This clone has only one observation. V and J are TRBV4-1 and TRBJ1-4; D is unresolved. Germline V gene data show CDR1 as MGHRA and CDR2 as YSYEKL. Trimming shortened V by 0 bases and J by 0 bases, and 11 bases separated the two germline ends. This CDR3 has 17 residues. CDR3 protein: CASSQDIGRATNEKLFF. In DNA form, the CDR3 reads TGCGCCAGCAGCCAAGATATTGGAAGAGCAACTAATGAAAAACTGTTTTTT.

The J gene is TRBJ2-3, the V gene TRBV6-1; D remains unclear. This CDR3 is 13 amino acids long. V was clipped by 3 bases and J by 8 bases, with 12 bases between them. Germline assignment: CDR1 MNHNS and CDR2 SASEGT. In DNA form, the CDR3 reads TGTGCCAGCAGTGAGCTGGCGACACTTACGCAGTATTTT. This sequence encodes CASSELATLTQYF.

This rearrangement joins TRBV5-1 to TRBJ2-1, with a weak D call TRBD2 (6 bases). CDR1 SGHRS and CDR2 YFSETQ come from the germline V gene. V was clipped by 0 bases and J by 0 bases, with 13 bases between them. This CDR3 contains 17 residues. The CDR3 loop reads CASSLELVGGSYNEQFF. The CDR3 nucleotides read TGCGCCAGCAGCTTGGAACTAGTGGGGGGCTCCTACAATGAGCAGTTCTTC. The whole variable domain, filled in from reference TRBV5-1 and TRBJ2-1, reads KAGVTQTPRYLIKTRGQQVTLSCSPISGHRSVSWYQQTPGQGLQFLFEYFSETQRNKGNFPGRFSGRQFSNSRSEMNVSTLELGDSALYLCASSLELVGGSYNEQFFGPGTRLTVL.

The rearrangement uses TRBV9 and TRBJ1-1; 7 nucleotides agree with TRBD1. The CDR3 runs 16 residues. With V trimmed by 0 bases and J by 2 bases, 7 bases remained unmatched. Germline CDR1 is SGDLS and CDR2 is YYNGEE. The CDR3 coding sequence is TGTGCCAGCAGCGTAGGGCACCGGGACAGTAACACTGAAGCTTTCTTT. This codes for CASSVGHRDSNTEAFF. Together with reference TRBV9 and TRBJ1-1, the CDR3 gives the full variable domain: DSGVTQTPKHLITATGQRVTLRCSPRSGDLSVYWYQQSLDQGLQFLIQYYNGEERAKGNILERFSAQQFPDLHSELNLSSLELGDSALYFCASSVGHRDSNTEAFFGQGTRLTVV.

This chain links TRBV4-1 with TRBJ1-1; D possibly corresponds to TRBD1 (6 bases). The germline V and J ends were trimmed by 4 bases and 4 bases, with 10 bases remaining between them. CDR3 size: 13 residues. Germline assignment: CDR1 MGHRA and CDR2 YSYEKL. In DNA form, the CDR3 reads TGCGCCAGCAGCCTTACAGGGAGCACTGAAGCTTTCTTT. This sequence encodes CASSLTGSTEAFF.

The CDR3 spells CSVEERGTNTEAFF. CDR3 sequence (DNA): TGCAGCGTTGAAGAACGGGGCACGAACACTGAAGCTTTCTTT. The chain is built from TRBV29-1 and TRBJ1-1; D might be TRBD1 (5 bases). The CDR3 loop spans 14 amino acids. Germline CDR1 is SQVTM and CDR2 is ANQGSEA. The V end lost 0 bases, the J end lost 1 base, and 9 bases lay between the germline ends.

The chain joins TRBV5-4 to TRBJ1-4, with D possibly TRBD1 on 6 matching bases. The CDR3 extends over 15 amino acids. Trimming shortened V by 0 bases and J by 3 bases, and 9 bases separated the two germline ends. CDR1 is SGHNT, CDR2 YYREEE, per germline (reference sequence). The CDR3 reads CASSLVGGPNEKLFF. CDR3 DNA sequence: TGTGCCAGCAGCTTGGTCGGGGGGCCTAATGAAAAACTGTTTTTT. Drawing the rest from reference TRBV5-4 and TRBJ1-4, the complete variable domain is ETGVTQSPTHLIKTRGQQVTLRCSSQSGHNTVSWYQQALGQGPQFIFQYYREEENGRGNFPPRFSGLQFPNYSSELNVNALELDDSALYLCASSLVGGPNEKLFFGSGTQLSVL.

The CDR3: CASSQVTDSRSGLFF. CDR3 sequence (DNA): TGCGCCAGCAGCCAAGTTACTGACTCAAGATCAGGGCTGTTTTTT. The chain recombines TRBV4-1 with TRBJ2-2; D not certain. V lost 1 base to trimming and J lost 13 bases, with 19 bases between them. The CDR3 has 15 residues. The germline CDR1 and CDR2 sequences are MGHRA and YSYEKL.

The rearrangement joins TRBV7-9 to TRBJ2-7; a possible D gene is TRBD1 (6 bases). Germline CDR1 reads SEHNR; CDR2 reads FQNEAQ (reference sequence). The CDR3 is made up of 14 amino acids. V gave up 3 bases and J gave up 2 bases, with 11 bases separating them. The CDR3: CASSFRDMAYEQYF. The CDR3 region has the DNA TGTGCCAGCAGCTTCCGGGACATGGCCTACGAGCAGTACTTC.

This clone was detected only a few times. The chain recombines TRBV5-1 with TRBJ1-2, with no clear D. Germline CDR1 and CDR2: SGHRS and YFSETQ. The CDR3 is made up of 12 amino acids. V was clipped by 3 bases and J by 4 bases, with 7 bases between them. CDR3 coding DNA: TGCGCCAGCAGCTCAGGCTTCTATGGCTACACCTTC. Translated: CASSSGFYGYTF.

The rearrangement joins TRBV5-4 to TRBJ2-7; weak D call: TRBD2 (6 bases). CDR1 is SGHNT and CDR2 is YYREEE in the germline V gene (reference sequence). The CDR3 contains 16 residues. With 4 bases removed from V and 4 bases from J, the gap between germline ends came to 21 bases. In DNA form, the CDR3 reads TGTGCCAGCAGCGCCGAGTGGGCGGGGTTGTCGTACGAGCAGTACTTC. This sequence encodes CASSAEWAGLSYEQYF.

This clone was seen only a few times. The chain uses TRBV5-1 and TRBJ2-1; D possibly uses TRBD1 or TRBD2 (5 bases each). The V and J ends lost 0 bases and 0 bases respectively, with 10 bases between them. CDR3 length: 16 amino acids. Germline V gene data show CDR1 as SGHRS and CDR2 as YFSETQ. CDR3 sequence (DNA): TGCGCCAGCAGCTTGGCCGGGACCGACTCCTACAATGAGCAGTTCTTC. It specifies CASSLAGTDSYNEQFF.

The V and J genes are TRBV6-6 and TRBJ2-2; the match to TRBD2 covers 7 bases. This CDR3 comprises 14 residues. The germline V gene has CDR1 MNHNY and CDR2 SVGAGI (reference sequence). V was pared by 8 bases and J by 1 base, with 4 bases of the junction left unmatched. The CDR3 DNA sequence: TGTGCCAGCGGGAGGGATAGGAACACCGGGGAGCTGTTTTTT. This encodes CASGRDRNTGELFF.

This clone was observed a handful of times. The chain uses TRBV28 and TRBJ2-3; TRBD2 agrees at 8 bases. The CDR3 sequence is 16 residues long. Germline V lookup: CDR1 MDHEN, CDR2 SYDVKM. The trim removed 7 bases at V and 1 base at J, leaving 10 bases unmatched. CDR3 region: CASKSVAGGGTDTQYF. CDR3 coding DNA: TGTGCCAGCAAATCCGTCGCGGGGGGAGGCACAGATACGCAGTATTTT. Looking up the rest from reference TRBV28 and TRBJ2-3 gives the full variable domain: DVKVTQSSRYLVKRTGEKVFLECVQDMDHENMFWYRQDPGLGLRLIYFSYDVKMKEKGDIPEGYSVSREKKERFSLILESASTNQTSMYLCASKSVAGGGTDTQYFGPGTRLTVL.

The gene calls are TRBV6-1 and TRBJ1-4; no firm D call. In germline, CDR1 is MNHNS, CDR2 SASEGT. The CDR3 runs 12 residues. The germline V and J ends were trimmed by 6 bases and 4 bases, with 6 bases remaining between them. CDR3 protein: CASRDLNEKLFF. The CDR3 region has the DNA TGTGCCAGCAGGGACCTTAATGAAAAACTGTTTTTT.

The V and J genes are TRBV5-6 and TRBJ2-7; D gene unclear. The ends were cut back, 4 bases at V and 4 bases at J, with 21 bases in the middle. CDR1 is SGHDT, CDR2 YYEEEE, per germline. This CDR3 is 16 amino acids long. In nucleotides, the CDR3 is TGTGCCAGCAGCCCCGAGTTAGGTGAACGTACTTACGAGCAGTACTTC. The encoded protein is CASSPELGERTYEQYF.

The V gene is TRBV30, the J gene TRBJ1-4, with D unresolved. This CDR3 region has 12 residues. Germline V gene lookup returns CDR1 GTSNPN and CDR2 SVGIG (reference sequence). With 0 bases removed from V and 5 bases from J, the gap between germline ends came to 4 bases. The CDR3 loop reads CAWSVGNEKLFF. CDR3 nucleotide sequence: TGTGCCTGGAGTGTAGGAAATGAAAAACTGTTTTTT.

In this sample, this clone turned up once. The chain recombines TRBV5-4 with TRBJ2-3; TRBD2 aligns across 7 bases. CDR1 is SGHNT and CDR2 is YYREEE in the germline V gene (reference sequence). V lost 0 bases, J lost 6 bases, and 13 bases stayed unmatched. This CDR3 comprises 17 residues. The CDR3 loop reads CASSLEVGGTPADTQYF. CDR3 nucleotides: TGTGCCAGCAGCTTGGAGGTGGGGGGGACCCCTGCGGATACGCAGTATTTT.

To note about this clone: This CDR3 fails to terminate in the conserved phenylalanine or tryptophan, so it likely reflects a read error. V usage is TRBV10-1 and J usage is TRBJ1-6, with unresolved D. The CDR3 is 17 residues long. Germline V gives CDR1 WNHNN, CDR2 SYGVQD (reference sequence). The germline V and J ends were trimmed by 0 bases and 0 bases, with 9 bases remaining between them. The CDR3 sequence is CASSESRGSSYNSPLHL. Here the CDR3 DNA reads TGCGCCAGCAGTGAGTCTCGAGGGAGCTCCTATAATTCACCCCTCCACCTT.

This clone appeared a single time. The chain carries TRBV9 and TRBJ2-3, with TRBD1 matching 8 bases. This CDR3 comprises 15 residues. Germline CDR1 SGDLS, CDR2 YYNGEE. V shed 3 bases, J shed 6 bases, and the junction held 9 bases outside the gene matches. The CDR3 loop reads CASSGTGGTYDTQYF. In DNA form, the CDR3 reads TGTGCCAGCAGCGGCACAGGGGGTACTTACGATACGCAGTATTTT.

The V call is TRBV11-1, the J call TRBJ2-1; D is unresolved. The CDR3 covers 11 residues. CDR1 SGHAT and CDR2 FQDESV come from the germline V gene (reference sequence). Trimming shortened V by 5 bases and J by 8 bases, and 7 bases separated the two germline ends. CDR3 bases: TGTGCCAGCAGCCGGTTAGATGAGCAGTTCTTC. This encodes CASSRLDEQFF.